This paragraph covers one T cell receptor (beta chain) sequence. Its antigen specificity is not known. There are no base qualities to consult, and no much larger clone falls within one base. Via the germline V gene (reference sequence), CDR1 is MNHEY and CDR2 SMNVEV. The CDR3 holds 15 amino acids from the cysteine to the phenylalanine. Only the CDR3 DNA stays, 45 bases, in frame from base 1. The germline V and J ends show losses of 3 bases and 1 base respectively, and no gene match explains 2 bases of the junction. The library relied on the immunoSEQ multiplex PCR assay. For TCR sequencing, RNA was extracted from every sample and reverse transcribed into cDNA to serve as template. SuperScript III was used to make first-strand cDNA, primed with a 2:1 mix of oligo-dT and random hexamers. A synthetic immune receptor repertoire was used to assess amplification bias, and residual bias was removed computationally. The original methods were these. Raw reads were preprocessed to remove errors, and CDR3 was defined by IMGT conventions from the conserved cysteine to phenylalanine. Clonality was computed by normalizing Shannon entropy by log2 of the number of productive unique TCRs and subtracting the result from 1. Whether scalp clones were CD4 or CD8 was inferred by matching scalp TCRbeta sequences against CD4 and CD8 repertoires sorted from blood. In its TCRdb copy, this immuneACCESS table keeps in-frame sequences only and misses some clones. Where compared with another copy, unresolved V genes explain less than half of these, and the others have no known cause. The D gene and trimming were derived from the DNA, and the V and J assignments and clone size from that table. This sample is represented by approximately 150,000 clones; about nine tenths of them were singletons. The ten most abundant clones make up more than 12% of the sample.

The data belong to a study of CD8+ T cells in alopecia areata (dated by TCRdb to the late 2010s). General notes on the study: The treated patients, all with moderate-to-severe alopecia areata, were enrolled in an open-label pilot trial of oral tofacitinib given at 5 to 10 mg twice daily. Scalp clonality was compared across normal scalp (n=4), patchy alopecia areata scalp (n=8), and alopecia totalis/universalis scalp (n=8). Amplification of TCRbeta CDR3 regions was done by immunoSEQ multiplex PCR using 35 Vbeta forward primers and 13 Jbeta reverse primers. RNA came from the PAXgene miRNA kit for fixed scalp, the miRNeasy kit for PBMCs, and the RNeasy kit for mouse skin. Scalp tissue and sorted CD4+ and CD8+ peripheral blood T cells from patchy and totalis/universalis alopecia areata patients and from healthy controls were covered by human TCRbeta sequencing. Tofacitinib-treated patients had biopsies at baseline and at 4 and 24 weeks of treatment, with a later scalp biopsy in several patients. The study used high-throughput TCRbeta sequencing to examine T cell clonal expansion in alopecia areata, in both the C3H/HeJ mouse model and human patients. Patients received tofacitinib for 6 to 18 months and were then followed off drug for 6 months to check for delayed response and recurrence.

Points the paper makes about the study in general: Unlike mouse skin, which is dominated by gammadelta T cells, normal human skin has resident alphabeta T cells that are also sequenced, and this complicates analysis of the scalp TCR repertoire. Compared with mice, TCR sequences shared between patients were less clear, possibly partly because of HLA diversity across the patient population. Compared with normal scalp, lesional scalp, particularly in alopecia totalis/universalis, had higher clonality and more expanded CD8+ clones, which suggests antigenic drive.

The meaning of the sample's time point label: baseline before oral tofacitinib. Lesional scalp punch biopsies and peripheral blood were collected from alopecia areata patients. PBMCs were isolated by density centrifugation and stained for CD3, CD4 and CD8, after which CD4+ and CD8+ T cells were sorted on a FACSAria. The sample consisted of CD8+ T cells sorted from blood, taken at week 0. The receptor's source is a human donor with alopecia areata. The chain couples TRBV27 to TRBJ1-1; 10 central bases correspond to TRBD1. The bases read TGTGCCAGCAGTTTTCGGGACAGGGGGAACACTGAAGCTTTCTTT. This codes for CASSFRDRGNTEAFF.